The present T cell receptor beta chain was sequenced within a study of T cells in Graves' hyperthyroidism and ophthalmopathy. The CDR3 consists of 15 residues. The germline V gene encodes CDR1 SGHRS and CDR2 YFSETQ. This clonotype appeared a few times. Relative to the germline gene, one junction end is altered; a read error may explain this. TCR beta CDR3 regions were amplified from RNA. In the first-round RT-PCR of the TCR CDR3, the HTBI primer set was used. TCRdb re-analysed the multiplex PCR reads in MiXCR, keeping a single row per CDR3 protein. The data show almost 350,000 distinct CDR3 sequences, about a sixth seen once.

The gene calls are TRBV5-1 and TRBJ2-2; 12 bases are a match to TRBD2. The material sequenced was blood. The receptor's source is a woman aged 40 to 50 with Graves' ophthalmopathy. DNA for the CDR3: TGCGCCGGCAGCACCGGGACTAGCGGGACCGGGGAGCTGTTTTTT. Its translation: CAGSTGTSGTGELFF.